The T cell receptor (beta chain) under discussion was sequenced for a study of shared T cell receptors in the human thymus. The CDR3 spans 21 residues. V was pared by 0 bases and J by 6 bases, with 30 bases between. The germline V gene encodes CDR1 LGHNT and CDR2 FRNRAP. Using immunoSEQ multiplex PCR, the repertoire was profiled, and TCRdb retains in-frame clones only, with some absent. This table has around 340,000 clones, about 95% appearing once. The gene calls are TRBV12-5 and TRBJ2-1; the D gene is possibly TRBD1 (6 bases). The sample comprised thymocytes. This receptor was identified in a human donor. CDR3 in amino acids: CASGLVSSPGATGGRINEQFF. CDR3 sequence (DNA): TGTGCTAGTGGTTTGGTATCATCCCCAGGGGCGACTGGGGGTAGAATCAATGAGCAGTTCTTC.